These T cell receptor beta chains were read from a single sample in a study of T cell changes during pregnancy in multiple sclerosis. TCRdb's table, derived via immunoSEQ multiplex PCR, lists solely in-frame clones and lacks some. The sample has over 35,000 clones; about 85% are singletons. Specimen: CD4+ T cells from peripheral blood mononuclear cells, collected after pregnancy. Receptor source: a female donor with multiple sclerosis, enrolled in a pregnancy study. Both conserved end residues are part of each CDR3. A D gene is named only where the DNA matches it firmly. Only some rows state a clone size, as once, few, many or a class for expanded clones.

clone size	D gene	V gene	J gene	CDR3 length	CDR3 protein	CDR3 DNA
NA	NA	TRBV2	TRBJ2-7	14	CASSDQGNYYEQYF	TGTGCCAGCAGTGACCAGGGGAATTACTACGAGCAGTACTTC
NA	NA	TRBV5-1	TRBJ1-2	12	CASGEGDYGYTF	TGCGCCAGCGGGGAGGGGGACTATGGCTACACCTTC
few	TRBD2	TRBV2	TRBJ2-5	17	CASSEAPGGGSQETQYF	TGTGCCAGCAGTGAAGCGCCGGGCGGGGGGAGTCAAGAGACCCAGTACTTC
NA	TRBD2	TRBV7-9	TRBJ2-1	15	CASSLAAGGPNEQFF	TGTGCCAGCAGCTTAGCGGCGGGGGGGCCCAATGAGCAGTTCTTC
once	TRBD2	TRBV5-4	TRBJ2-7	15	CASSAGGTVTYEQYF	TGTGCCAGCAGCGCGGGGGGGACGGTAACCTACGAGCAGTACTTC
few	NA	TRBV2	TRBJ2-6	18	CASSDWLAFSSGANVLTF	TGTGCCAGCAGTGATTGGTTAGCTTTTAGCTCTGGGGCCAACGTCCTGACTTTC
NA	NA	TRBV6-1	TRBJ1-2	14	CASSELSTFYGYTF	TGTGCCAGCAGTGAATTAAGCACCTTCTATGGCTACACCTTC
NA	NA	TRBV5-1	TRBJ1-2	15	CASSVGGSPISGYTF	TGCGCCAGCAGCGTTGGAGGATCACCTATTTCTGGCTACACCTTC
NA	TRBD1	TRBV4-1	TRBJ2-1	15	CASSQGDRVNNEQFF	TGCGCCAGCAGCCAAGGGGACAGGGTAAACAATGAGCAGTTCTTC
NA	NA	TRBV7-9	TRBJ1-6	14	CASSLEQYNSPLHF	TGTGCCAGCAGCTTAGAACAGTATAATTCACCCCTCCACTTT
NA	TRBD1	TRBV15	TRBJ1-1	16	CATSRDRGFMNTEAFF	TGTGCCACCAGCAGGGACAGGGGGTTCATGAACACTGAAGCTTTCTTT
NA	NA	TRBV2	TRBJ2-1	15	CASTRGAVSYNEQFF	TGTGCCAGCACACGGGGGGCCGTCTCCTACAATGAGCAGTTCTTC
NA	TRBD2	TRBV28	TRBJ2-7	13	CASTTSGFYEQYF	TGTGCCAGCACCACTAGCGGGTTTTACGAGCAGTACTTC
NA	TRBD1	TRBV12-5	TRBJ1-2	15	CASGLYTGGVYGYTF	TGTGCTAGTGGTTTGTATACAGGGGGCGTCTATGGCTACACCTTC
NA	NA	TRBV7-3	TRBJ1-1	13	CASSLGGHTEAFF	TGTGCCAGCAGCTTAGGAGGGCACACTGAAGCTTTCTTT
NA	NA	TRBV30	TRBJ1-1	14	CAWSVRGWDTEAFF	TGTGCCTGGAGTGTAAGGGGTTGGGACACTGAAGCTTTCTTT
NA	TRBD1	TRBV5-1	TRBJ1-2	15	CASSLSGQGSYGYTF	TGCGCCAGCAGCTTAAGCGGACAGGGGAGCTATGGCTACACCTTC
NA	TRBD2	TRBV4-1	TRBJ2-3	17	CASSQGLAGGHRDTQYF	TGCGCCAGCAGCCAAGGACTAGCGGGGGGCCATCGAGATACGCAGTATTTT